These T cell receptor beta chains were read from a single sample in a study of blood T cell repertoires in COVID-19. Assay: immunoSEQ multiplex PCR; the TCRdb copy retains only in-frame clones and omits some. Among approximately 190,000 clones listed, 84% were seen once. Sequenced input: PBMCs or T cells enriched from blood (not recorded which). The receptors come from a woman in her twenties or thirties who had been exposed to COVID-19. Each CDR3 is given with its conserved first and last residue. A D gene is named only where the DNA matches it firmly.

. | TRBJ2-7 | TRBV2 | CASSVDRNYEQYF
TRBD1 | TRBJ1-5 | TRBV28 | CASSKQGGGQPQHF
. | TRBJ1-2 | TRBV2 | CASRRGGSNYGYTF
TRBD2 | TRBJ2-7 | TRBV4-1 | CASSQDTGGISYEQYF
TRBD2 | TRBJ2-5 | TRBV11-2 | CASSSAGGPGETQYF
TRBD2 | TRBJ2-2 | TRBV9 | CASSGLAGGSTGELFF
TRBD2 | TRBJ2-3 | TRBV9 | CASSVTQGGSDTQYF
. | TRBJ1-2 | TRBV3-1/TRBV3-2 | CASSQGTSRGYTF
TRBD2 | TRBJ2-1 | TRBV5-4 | CASSLLAGPKVDNEQFF
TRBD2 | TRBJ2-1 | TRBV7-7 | CASSFQRGNYNEQFF
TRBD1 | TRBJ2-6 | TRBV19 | CASSIGTGVRRANVLTF
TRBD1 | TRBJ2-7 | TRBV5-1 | CASSAGTGNNYEQYF
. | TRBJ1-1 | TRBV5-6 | CASSVQGSLNTEAFF
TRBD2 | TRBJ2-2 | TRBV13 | CASSPPIMRGGGGGELFF
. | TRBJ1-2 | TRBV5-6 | CASSLNNNYGYTF